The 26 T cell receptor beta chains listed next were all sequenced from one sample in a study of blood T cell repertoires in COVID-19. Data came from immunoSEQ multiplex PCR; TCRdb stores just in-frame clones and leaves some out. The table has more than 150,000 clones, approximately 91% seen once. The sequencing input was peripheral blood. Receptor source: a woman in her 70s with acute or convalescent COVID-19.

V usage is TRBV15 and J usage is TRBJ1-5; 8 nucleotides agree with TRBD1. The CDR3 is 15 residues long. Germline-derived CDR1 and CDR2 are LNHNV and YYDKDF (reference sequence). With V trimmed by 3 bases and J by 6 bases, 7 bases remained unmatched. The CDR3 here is CATSRAGTGIQPQHF. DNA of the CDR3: TGTGCCACCAGCAGGGCCGGGACAGGAATTCAGCCCCAGCATTTT.

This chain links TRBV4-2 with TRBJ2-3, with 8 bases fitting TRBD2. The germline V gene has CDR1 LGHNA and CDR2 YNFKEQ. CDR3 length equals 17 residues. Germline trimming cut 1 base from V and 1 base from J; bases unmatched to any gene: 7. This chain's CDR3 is CASSQVVTSEGTDTQYF. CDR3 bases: TGTGCCAGCAGCCAAGTCGTGACTAGCGAGGGCACAGATACGCAGTATTTT.

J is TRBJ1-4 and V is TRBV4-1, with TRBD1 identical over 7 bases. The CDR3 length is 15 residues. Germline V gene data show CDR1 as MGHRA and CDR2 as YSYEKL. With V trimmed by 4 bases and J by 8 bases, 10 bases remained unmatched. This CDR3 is CASSRMRGDREKLFF. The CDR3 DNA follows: TGCGCCAGCAGCCGAATGAGGGGGGACAGAGAAAAACTGTTTTTT.

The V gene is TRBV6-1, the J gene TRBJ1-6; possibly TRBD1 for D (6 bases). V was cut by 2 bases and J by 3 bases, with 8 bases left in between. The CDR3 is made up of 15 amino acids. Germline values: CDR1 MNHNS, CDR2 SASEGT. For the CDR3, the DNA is TGTGCCAGCAGTGAAACAGGGTTCTATAATTCACCCCTCCACTTT. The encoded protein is CASSETGFYNSPLHF.

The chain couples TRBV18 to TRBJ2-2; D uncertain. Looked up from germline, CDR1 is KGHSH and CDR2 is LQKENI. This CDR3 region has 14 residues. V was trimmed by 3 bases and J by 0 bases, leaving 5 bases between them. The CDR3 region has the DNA TGTGCCAGCTCACCTAGTTCGAACACCGGGGAGCTGTTTTTT. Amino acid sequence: CASSPSSNTGELFF.

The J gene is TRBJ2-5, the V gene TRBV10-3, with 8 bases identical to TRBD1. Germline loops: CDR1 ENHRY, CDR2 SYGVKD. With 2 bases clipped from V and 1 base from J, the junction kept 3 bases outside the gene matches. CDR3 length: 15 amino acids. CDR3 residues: CAISERTGLQETQYF. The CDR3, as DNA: TGTGCCATCAGTGAGCGGACAGGGCTCCAAGAGACCCAGTACTTC.

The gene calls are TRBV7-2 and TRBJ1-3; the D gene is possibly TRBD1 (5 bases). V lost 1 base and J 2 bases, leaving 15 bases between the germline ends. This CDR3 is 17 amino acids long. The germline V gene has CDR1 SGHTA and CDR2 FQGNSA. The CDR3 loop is CASSLESAGLAGNTIYF. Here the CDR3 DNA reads TGTGCCAGCAGCTTAGAATCGGCAGGGCTCGCTGGAAACACCATATATTTT.

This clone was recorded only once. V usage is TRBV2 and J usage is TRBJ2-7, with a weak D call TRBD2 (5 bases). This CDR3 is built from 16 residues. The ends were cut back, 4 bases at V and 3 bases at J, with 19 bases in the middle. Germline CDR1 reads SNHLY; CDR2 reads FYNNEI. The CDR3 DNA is TGTGCCAGCAGTGCTTCTTATCCGGAGGAGTACTACGAGCAGTACTTC. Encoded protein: CASSASYPEEYYEQYF.

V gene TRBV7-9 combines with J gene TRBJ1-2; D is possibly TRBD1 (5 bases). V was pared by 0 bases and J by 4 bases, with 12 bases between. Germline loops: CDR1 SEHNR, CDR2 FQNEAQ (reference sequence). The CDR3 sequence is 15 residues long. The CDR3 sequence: CASSLAGRGGYGYTF. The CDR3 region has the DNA TGTGCCAGCAGCTTAGCGGGGAGGGGAGGCTATGGCTACACCTTC.

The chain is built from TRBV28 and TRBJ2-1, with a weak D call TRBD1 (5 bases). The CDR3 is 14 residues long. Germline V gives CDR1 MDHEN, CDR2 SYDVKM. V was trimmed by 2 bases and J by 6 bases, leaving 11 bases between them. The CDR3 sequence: CASSLAQGANEQFF. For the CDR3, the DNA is TGTGCCAGCAGTTTAGCCCAGGGCGCCAATGAGCAGTTCTTC. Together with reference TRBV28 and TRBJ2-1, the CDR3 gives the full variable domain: DVKVTQSSRYLVKRTGEKVFLECVQDMDHENMFWYRQDPGLGLRLIYFSYDVKMKEKGDIPEGYSVSREKKERFSLILESASTNQTSMYLCASSLAQGANEQFFGPGTRLTVL.

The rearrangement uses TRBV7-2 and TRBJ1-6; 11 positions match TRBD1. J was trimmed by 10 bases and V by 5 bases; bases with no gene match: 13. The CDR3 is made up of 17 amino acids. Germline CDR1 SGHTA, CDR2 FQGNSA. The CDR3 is CASSPPGQGAFRSPLHF. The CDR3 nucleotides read TGTGCCAGCAGCCCTCCCGGACAGGGGGCTTTCAGATCACCCCTCCACTTT.

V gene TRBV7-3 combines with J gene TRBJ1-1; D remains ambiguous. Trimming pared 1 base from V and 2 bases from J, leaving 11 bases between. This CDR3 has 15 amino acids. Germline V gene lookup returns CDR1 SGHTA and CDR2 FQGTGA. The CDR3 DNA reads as TGTGCCAGCAGCTTAAAGGCGGCCCCTAACACTGAAGCTTTCTTT. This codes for CASSLKAAPNTEAFF.

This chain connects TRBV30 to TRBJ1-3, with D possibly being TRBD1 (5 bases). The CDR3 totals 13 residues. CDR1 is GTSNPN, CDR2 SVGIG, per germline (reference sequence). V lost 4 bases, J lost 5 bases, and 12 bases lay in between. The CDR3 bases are TGTGCCTGGACCCCGACAGCCCGAAACACCATATATTTT. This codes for CAWTPTARNTIYF.

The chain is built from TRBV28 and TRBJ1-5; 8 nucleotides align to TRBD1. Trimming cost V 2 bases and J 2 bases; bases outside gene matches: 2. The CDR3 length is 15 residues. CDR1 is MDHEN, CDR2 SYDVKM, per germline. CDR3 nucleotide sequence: TGTGCCAGCAGTTTAGGGGGACAGGGCAATCAGCCCCAGCATTTT. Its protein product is CASSLGGQGNQPQHF.

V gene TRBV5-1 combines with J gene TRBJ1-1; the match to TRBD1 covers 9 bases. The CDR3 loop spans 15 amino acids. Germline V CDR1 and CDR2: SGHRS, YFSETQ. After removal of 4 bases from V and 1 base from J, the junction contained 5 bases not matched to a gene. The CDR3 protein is CASSLTGGTNTEAFF. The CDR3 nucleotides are TGCGCCAGCAGCCTGACAGGGGGAACGAACACTGAAGCTTTCTTT.

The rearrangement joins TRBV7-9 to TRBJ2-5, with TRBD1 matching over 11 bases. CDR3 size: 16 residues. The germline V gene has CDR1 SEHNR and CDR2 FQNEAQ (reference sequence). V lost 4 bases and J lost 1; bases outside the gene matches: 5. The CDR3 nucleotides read TGTGCCAGCAGCTCGGGACAGGGGGAGTTCCAAGAGACCCAGTACTTC. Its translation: CASSSGQGEFQETQYF.

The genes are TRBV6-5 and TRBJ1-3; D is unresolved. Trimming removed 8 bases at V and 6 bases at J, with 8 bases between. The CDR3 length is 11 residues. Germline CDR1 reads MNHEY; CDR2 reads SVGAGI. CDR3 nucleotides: TGTGCCAGCCAAAGCGAAAACACCATATATTTT. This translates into CASQSENTIYF.

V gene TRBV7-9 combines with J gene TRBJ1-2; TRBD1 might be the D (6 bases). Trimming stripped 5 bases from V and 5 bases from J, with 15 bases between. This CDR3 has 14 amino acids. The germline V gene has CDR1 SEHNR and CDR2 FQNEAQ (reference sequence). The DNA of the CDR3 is TGTGCCAGCAGCCGTGGACAGCAATCATATGGCTACACCTTC. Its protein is CASSRGQQSYGYTF. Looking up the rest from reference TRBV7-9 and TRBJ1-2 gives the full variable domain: DTGVSQNPRHKITKRGQNVTFRCDPISEHNRLYWYRQTLGQGPEFLTYFQNEAQLEKSRLLSDRFSAERPKGSFSTLEIQRTEQGDSAMYLCASSRGQQSYGYTFGSGTRLTVV.

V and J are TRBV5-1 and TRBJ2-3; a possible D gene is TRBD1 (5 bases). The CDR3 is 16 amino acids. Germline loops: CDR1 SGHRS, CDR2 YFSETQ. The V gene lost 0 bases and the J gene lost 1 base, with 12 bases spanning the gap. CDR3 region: CASSLGLGPRTDTQYF. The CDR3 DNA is TGCGCCAGCAGCTTGGGCTTGGGGCCCCGCACAGATACGCAGTATTTT.

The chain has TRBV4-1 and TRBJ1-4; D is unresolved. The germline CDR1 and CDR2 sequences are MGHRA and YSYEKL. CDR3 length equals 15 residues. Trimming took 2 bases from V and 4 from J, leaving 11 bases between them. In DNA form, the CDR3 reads TGCGCCAGCAGCCAACCGGGGTGGGGTAATGAAAAACTGTTTTTT. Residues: CASSQPGWGNEKLFF.

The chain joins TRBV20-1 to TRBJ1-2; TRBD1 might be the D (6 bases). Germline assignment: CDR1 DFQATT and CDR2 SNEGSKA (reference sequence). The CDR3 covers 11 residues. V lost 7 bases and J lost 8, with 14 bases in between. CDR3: CSVTQGGGYTF. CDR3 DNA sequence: TGCAGTGTCACACAGGGTGGCGGCTACACCTTC.

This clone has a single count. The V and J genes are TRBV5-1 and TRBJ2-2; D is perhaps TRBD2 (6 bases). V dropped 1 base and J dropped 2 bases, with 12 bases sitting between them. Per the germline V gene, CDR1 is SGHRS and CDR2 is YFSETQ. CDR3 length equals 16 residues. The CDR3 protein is CASSLTGGTNTGELFF. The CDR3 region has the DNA TGCGCCAGCAGCTTGACCGGGGGAACCAACACCGGGGAGCTGTTTTTT. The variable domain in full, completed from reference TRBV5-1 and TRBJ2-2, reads KAGVTQTPRYLIKTRGQQVTLSCSPISGHRSVSWYQQTPGQGLQFLFEYFSETQRNKGNFPGRFSGRQFSNSRSEMNVSTLELGDSALYLCASSLTGGTNTGELFFGEGSRLTVL.

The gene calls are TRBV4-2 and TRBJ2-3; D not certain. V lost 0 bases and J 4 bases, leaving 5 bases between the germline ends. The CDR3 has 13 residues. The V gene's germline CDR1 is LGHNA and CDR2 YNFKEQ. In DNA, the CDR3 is TGTGCCAGCAGCCAAGATTCCTCAGATACGCAGTATTTT. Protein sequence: CASSQDSSDTQYF.

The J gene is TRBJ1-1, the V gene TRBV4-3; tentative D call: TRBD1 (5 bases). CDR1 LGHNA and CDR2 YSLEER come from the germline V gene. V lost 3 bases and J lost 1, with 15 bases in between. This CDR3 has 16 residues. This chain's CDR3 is CASSHPSGGSNTEAFF. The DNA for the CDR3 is TGCGCCAGCAGCCATCCATCGGGGGGATCGAACACTGAAGCTTTCTTT.

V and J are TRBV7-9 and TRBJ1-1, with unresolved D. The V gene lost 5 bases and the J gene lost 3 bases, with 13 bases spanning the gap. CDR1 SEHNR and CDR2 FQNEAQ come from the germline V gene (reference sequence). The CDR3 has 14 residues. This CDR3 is CASSHRGVDTEAFF. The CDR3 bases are TGTGCCAGCAGCCACCGAGGCGTCGACACTGAAGCTTTCTTT.

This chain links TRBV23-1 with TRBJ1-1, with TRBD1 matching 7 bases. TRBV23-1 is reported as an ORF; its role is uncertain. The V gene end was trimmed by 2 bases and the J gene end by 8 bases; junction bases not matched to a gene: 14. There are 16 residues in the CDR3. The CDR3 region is CASSQIDTQGGAEAFF. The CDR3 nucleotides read TGCGCCAGCAGTCAAATCGACACTCAGGGGGGAGCCGAAGCTTTCTTT.